Below, 9 T cell receptor beta chains from the same sample are listed, as sequenced in a study of radiotherapy plus CTLA-4 blockade in lung cancer. Profiled with immunoSEQ multiplex PCR; TCRdb holds only in-frame clones, not every one. The profile shows 60,000 to 70,000 clones, around three quarters of them singletons. Sequencing used peripheral blood, obtained from a patient treated with radiotherapy plus ipilimumab. The origin of the receptors is a human donor with non-small cell lung cancer who had a complete response to radiotherapy plus ipilimumab.

V and J are TRBV18 and TRBJ1-4, with D perhaps matching TRBD1 (5 bases). V lost 3 bases to trimming and J lost 5 bases, with 10 bases between them. Germline CDR1 reads KGHSH; CDR2 reads LQKENI. The CDR3 runs 14 residues. This CDR3 reads CASSPATGNEKLFF. As DNA, the CDR3 is TGTGCCAGCTCACCCGCAACAGGAAATGAAAAACTGTTTTTT.

The gene calls are TRBV2 and TRBJ2-7; 11 bases are shared with TRBD1. V lost 4 bases and J lost 2; bases outside the gene matches: 4. The CDR3 is 15 residues long. CDR1 and CDR2 from the germline V gene are SNHLY and FYNNEI. The CDR3 bases are TGTGCCAGCAGTGTAGGGACAGGGGGTGCCTACGAGCAGTACTTC. As protein: CASSVGTGGAYEQYF.

By sample share, this clone is medium-sized. V gene TRBV19 combines with J gene TRBJ1-2; D is possibly TRBD1 (6 bases). V was cut by 3 bases and J by 8 bases, with 13 bases left in between. The CDR3 has 13 amino acids. From germline, CDR1 is LNHDA and CDR2 SQIVND (reference sequence). The CDR3, as DNA: TGTGCCAGTAGTATTGCGGGGGCCTTCGGCTACACCTTC. It is translated as CASSIAGAFGYTF.

The rearrangement uses TRBV12-5 and TRBJ1-1; TRBD1 might be the D (6 bases). V gave up 6 bases and J gave up 6 bases, with 11 bases separating them. CDR1 LGHNT and CDR2 FRNRAP come from the germline V gene. The CDR3 length is 12 residues. In DNA, the CDR3 is TGTGCTAGTGGCGACAGGAGATCTGAAGCTTTCTTT. Translation: CASGDRRSEAFF.

The rearrangement links TRBV30 to TRBJ1-2, with D hard to call. The CDR3 covers 14 residues. The germline V and J ends were trimmed by 0 bases and 2 bases, with 10 bases remaining between them. Germline lookup yields CDR1 GTSNPN and CDR2 SVGIG (reference sequence). CDR3 in DNA: TGTGCCTGGAGTGTACATCGAACAAACTATGGCTACACCTTC. Translated, it gives CAWSVHRTNYGYTF.

The gene calls are TRBV30 and TRBJ2-7; no clear D gene. Germline CDR1 is GTSNPN and CDR2 is SVGIG (reference sequence). V shed 4 bases and J shed 2 bases, with 12 bases lying between them. The CDR3 contains 13 residues. CDR3 sequence: CAWTGQAAYEQYF. The CDR3 DNA is TGTGCCTGGACTGGTCAGGCGGCCTACGAGCAGTACTTC.

The table lists this clone with a count of one. The chain links TRBV30 to TRBJ1-5, with TRBD1 matching 7 bases. Germline assignment: CDR1 GTSNPN and CDR2 SVGIG (reference sequence). Trimming at V came to 5 bases and at J to 2 bases, leaving 3 bases not matched to a gene. This CDR3 spans 13 amino acids. The CDR3 nucleotides are TGTGCCTGGGACAGGGAAGGCAATCAGCCCCAGCATTTT. Encoded protein: CAWDREGNQPQHF.

This clone was counted once. This rearrangement joins TRBV7-9 to TRBJ2-1, with D unresolved. V dropped 5 bases and J dropped 8 bases, with 4 bases sitting between them. Germline values: CDR1 SEHNR, CDR2 FQNEAQ (reference sequence). The CDR3 is 10 amino acids. CDR3 sequence: CASSRDEQFF. The DNA for the CDR3 is TGTGCCAGCAGCAGGGATGAGCAGTTCTTC.

The V call is TRBV4-3, the J call TRBJ2-5; 11 positions agree with TRBD2. Trimming cost V 5 bases and J 5 bases; bases outside gene matches: 13. The V gene's germline CDR1 is LGHNA and CDR2 YSLEER. The CDR3 spans 17 residues. CDR3 nucleotide sequence: TGCGCCAGCAGCTGCTCCGGGGCGACTAGCGGGGTTGAGACCCAGTACTTC. Translated: CASSCSGATSGVETQYF.